The rows below give T cell receptor beta chains drawn from one sample of a study of CD8 T cells in Susac syndrome. TCRdb reprocessed the immunoSEQ multiplex PCR reads with MiXCR, giving one entry per CDR3 protein. Here the sample spans 100,000 to 150,000 distinct CDR3 sequences, 90% to 95% being singletons. The sequencing sample was made of CD4+ T cells from PBMCs. These TCRs come from a human donor in good health. Both conserved end residues are part of each CDR3. Each record gives: V gene, J gene, D gene, CDR3 length, clone size, CDR3 DNA, CDR3 protein. D genes are given only for firm matches. Clone size is not always given. Where it is, it says once, few, many or a class for expanded clones.

v_gene: TRBV3-1
j_gene: TRBJ2-5
d_gene: .
len: 11
abundance: .
CDR3nt: TGTGCCAGCAGCCAAACCCAGGCCCAGTACTTC
CDR3aa: CASSQTQAQYF

v_gene: TRBV27
j_gene: TRBJ2-1
d_gene: TRBD2
len: 15
abundance: .
CDR3nt: TGTGCCAGCAGTTTATCAGGACTAGCGCGAAGTGAGCAGTTCTTC
CDR3aa: CASSLSGLARSEQFF

v_gene: TRBV29-1
j_gene: TRBJ2-5
d_gene: TRBD1
len: 15
abundance: once
CDR3nt: TGCAGCGTAGCCTCCGGGACAGGGGTCCAAGAGACCCAGTACTTC
CDR3aa: CSVASGTGVQETQYF

v_gene: TRBV3-1
j_gene: TRBJ1-5
d_gene: .
len: 12
abundance: .
CDR3nt: TGTGCCAGCAGCCACGGGGGGCTGCCCCAGCATTTT
CDR3aa: CASSHGGLPQHF

v_gene: TRBV5-1
j_gene: TRBJ2-1
d_gene: .
len: 15
abundance: .
CDR3nt: TGCGCCAGCAGCTTGGTAGCGGCCACCTACAATGAGCAGTTCTTC
CDR3aa: CASSLVAATYNEQFF

v_gene: TRBV5-1
j_gene: TRBJ2-3
d_gene: TRBD2
len: 17
abundance: .
CDR3nt: TGCGCCAGCAGCTTGGTGGGCCTAGCGGGAGTTCATCAGACGCAGTATTTT
CDR3aa: CASSLVGLAGVHQTQYF

v_gene: TRBV20-1
j_gene: TRBJ2-7
d_gene: TRBD1
len: 15
abundance: .
CDR3nt: TGCAGTGCTAGTGTGGGGACAGGGGGGTTCTCCGAGCAGTACTTC
CDR3aa: CSASVGTGGFSEQYF

v_gene: TRBV7-9
j_gene: TRBJ1-1
d_gene: .
len: 14
abundance: .
CDR3nt: TGTGCCAGCAGCCTAACAGGGTTGAGGACTGAAGCTTTCTTT
CDR3aa: CASSLTGLRTEAFF

v_gene: TRBV9
j_gene: TRBJ2-5
d_gene: TRBD2
len: 14
abundance: .
CDR3nt: TGTGCCAGCAGCGTCACAGTCGGGGGGGAGACCCAGTACTTC
CDR3aa: CASSVTVGGETQYF

v_gene: TRBV6-2/TRBV6-3
j_gene: TRBJ1-1
d_gene: .
len: 14
abundance: .
CDR3nt: TGTGCCAGCAGTTACTCGGACCCGAACACTGAAGCTTTCTTT
CDR3aa: CASSYSDPNTEAFF